This T cell receptor beta chain appears in the sequencing data of a study of T cell changes during pregnancy in multiple sclerosis. Per germline, CDR1 KGHSH and CDR2 LQKENI. The ends lost 5 bases at V and 4 bases at J; junction bases unmatched: 10. CDR3 length equals 15 residues. Assay used: immunoSEQ multiplex PCR; TCRdb lists only in-frame clones, some missing. There are approximately 92,000 clones in the sample; about 92% occur only once, and 2.6% lies in the top ten. This chain connects TRBV18 to TRBJ2-5; 7 bases match TRBD2. The receptor comes from a female donor with multiple sclerosis, enrolled in a pregnancy study. The source was peripheral blood, collected in the first trimester of pregnancy. CDR3 amino acids: CASSIRGLGLETQYF. CDR3 DNA: TGTGCCAGCTCAATACGCGGACTAGGGCTAGAGACCCAGTACTTC.